Listed here are 27 T cell receptor beta chains from one sample, sequenced in a study of T-cell reconstitution after alpha-beta-depleted transplantation in children. A library of TCRbeta sequences, prepared with unique molecular identifiers, was generated. One entry per CDR3 protein results from TCRdb running MiXCR on the PCR reads. There are some 530,000 distinct CDR3 sequences in the sample; approximately 13% occur only once, and over 5.5% lies in the top ten. This sample comprised PBMCs from the stem cell graft donor, obtained from the stem cell graft. These receptors were taken from a human donor who donated a stem cell graft to a child with combined immunodeficiency.

This chain uses TRBV29-1 with TRBJ2-2; D is undetermined. Trimming removed 4 bases from V and 3 bases from J, with 12 bases in between. CDR1 and CDR2 (germline): SQVTM, ANQGSEA. The CDR3 is made up of 14 amino acids. The CDR3 loop is CSVGTNRDTGELFF. The CDR3 DNA sequence: TGCAGCGTTGGAACAAATCGAGACACCGGGGAGCTGTTTTTT.

The chain carries TRBV12-3 or TRBV12-4 and TRBJ2-3, with D tentatively TRBD1 (6 bases). V lost 5 bases, J lost 6 bases, and 12 bases lay in between. This CDR3 spans 13 amino acids. The CDR3 DNA follows: TGTGCCAGCAGTGGGGGACAAGCTGATACGCAGTATTTT. Its protein is CASSGGQADTQYF.

In this sample, this clonotype turned up a few times. The V gene is TRBV3-1, the J gene TRBJ2-7, with D possibly called TRBD1 or TRBD2 (6 bases each). With 1 base removed from V and 6 bases from J, the gap between germline ends came to 13 bases. Germline values: CDR1 LGHDT, CDR2 YNNKEL (reference sequence). This CDR3 has 14 amino acids. The CDR3 DNA follows: TGTGCCAGCAGCCAAGGCCAGGGGAGGAGCGAGCAGTACTTC. Translating it yields CASSQGQGRSEQYF.

This clonotype came up a few times. The genes are TRBV18 and TRBJ2-1; D gene unclear. V shed 3 bases and J shed 7 bases, with 10 bases lying between them. From germline, CDR1 is KGHSH and CDR2 LQKENI. CDR3 size: 13 residues. CDR3 DNA sequence: TGTGCCAGCTCACCCCAAGGGTGGAATGAGCAGTTCTTC. Its translation: CASSPQGWNEQFF. Combining the CDR3 with reference TRBV18 and TRBJ2-1 gives the whole variable domain NAGVMQNPRHLVRRRGQEARLRCSPMKGHSHVYWYRQLPEEGLKFMVYLQKENIIDESGMPKERFSAEFPKEGPSILRIQQVVRGDSAAYFCASSPQGWNEQFFGPGTRLTVL.

The V gene is TRBV20-1, the J gene TRBJ2-7; D possibly corresponds to TRBD2 (6 bases). Germline V gene sequence: CDR1 DFQATT, CDR2 SNEGSKA (reference sequence). This CDR3 contains 16 residues. Trimming cost V 3 bases and J 7 bases, with 25 bases left between them. In nucleotides, the CDR3 is TGCAGTGCTAGGGGGGTTGATGGCGGGACCCATGAGGAGCAGTACTTC. It yields the protein CSARGVDGGTHEEQYF.

This clonotype was picked up many times. The V gene is TRBV4-3, the J gene TRBJ2-2; D not certain. This CDR3 is 14 amino acids long. Trimming took off 0 bases at V and 6 bases at J, with 8 bases between the two ends. In germline, CDR1 is LGHNA, CDR2 YSLEER. CDR3 in amino acids: CASSQDLVPGELFF. The CDR3 bases are TGCGCCAGCAGCCAAGACCTAGTTCCCGGGGAGCTGTTTTTT.

This clonotype was counted a few times. CDR3 sequence reads: CSVAEGGRGTGELFF. Here the CDR3 DNA reads TGCAGCGTAGCCGAGGGGGGGCGGGGAACCGGGGAGCTGTTTTTT. The V and J genes are TRBV29-1 and TRBJ2-2; TRBD2 might be the D (7 bases). The V and J ends lost 6 bases and 5 bases respectively, with 19 bases between them. CDR1 SQVTM and CDR2 ANQGSEA come from the germline V gene. The CDR3 consists of 15 residues.

This chain links TRBV20-1 with TRBJ1-1; TRBD1 aligns across 9 bases. Germline CDR1 is DFQATT and CDR2 is SNEGSKA (reference sequence). Losses at the gene ends were 3 bases for V and 6 bases for J; bases not matched to a gene: 8. The CDR3 covers 14 residues. The CDR3 reads CSASPDRGLAEAFF. The CDR3 nucleotides are TGCAGTGCTAGTCCGGACAGGGGACTAGCTGAAGCTTTCTTT.

Concerning this clonotype: A much larger clone differs from this one at a single base, so this may be a read error. This chain uses TRBV10-3 with TRBJ2-2; D may be TRBD2 (6 bases). Trimming removed 4 bases from V and 4 bases from J, with 22 bases in between. Germline CDR1 reads ENHRY; CDR2 reads SYGVKD. CDR3 length: 18 residues. The CDR3 sequence is CAISVTRVVGSGTGELFF. CDR3 DNA: TGTGCCATCAGTGTGACAAGGGTCGTCGGGAGCGGCACCGGGGAGCTGTTTTTT.

This clonotype has just a few counts. This rearrangement joins TRBV7-2 to TRBJ1-2; D is unresolved. Trimming pared 2 bases from V and 4 bases from J, leaving 8 bases between. Germline CDR1 reads SGHTA; CDR2 reads FQGNSA. This CDR3 has 13 residues. Written as DNA, the CDR3 is TGTGCCAGCAGCTTAACTCATACCTATGGCTACACCTTC. Translating it yields CASSLTHTYGYTF.

This clonotype was seen only a few times. The genes are TRBV9 and TRBJ2-7; D is perhaps TRBD1 (6 bases). Trimming took off 4 bases at V and 2 bases at J, with 13 bases between the two ends. The CDR3 loop spans 14 amino acids. CDR1 is SGDLS, CDR2 YYNGEE, per germline. The CDR3 protein is CASSPPGDAYEQYF. The CDR3 bases are TGTGCCAGCAGCCCCCCAGGGGACGCCTACGAGCAGTACTTC.

The chain joins TRBV7-2 to TRBJ2-1; 10 bases align to TRBD2. V was pared by 1 base and J by 5 bases, with 5 bases of the junction left unmatched. Germline V gene sequence: CDR1 SGHTA, CDR2 FQGNSA. The CDR3 loop spans 16 amino acids. The DNA for the CDR3 is TGTGCCAGCAGCTTAGATACTAGCGGGGCAAACAATGAGCAGTTCTTC. Protein sequence: CASSLDTSGANNEQFF. Supplemented by reference TRBV7-2 and TRBJ2-1, the full variable domain reads GAGVSQSPSNKVTEKGKDVELRCDPISGHTALYWYRQSLGQGLEFLIYFQGNSAPDKSGLPSDRFSAERTGGSVSTLTIQRTQQEDSAVYLCASSLDTSGANNEQFFGPGTRLTVL.

The chain joins TRBV11-2 to TRBJ2-3; 11 bases match TRBD2. The CDR3 sequence is 19 residues long. Germline V gene data show CDR1 as SGHAT and CDR2 as FQNNGV. With V trimmed by 5 bases and J by 3 bases, 16 bases remained unmatched. This CDR3 reads CASSRTGTSGPMGTDTQYF. The CDR3 nucleotides are TGTGCCAGCAGCCGGACGGGGACTAGCGGTCCCATGGGGACAGATACGCAGTATTTT.

This chain connects TRBV18 to TRBJ2-7, with 9 bases fitting TRBD1. Germline V gene data show CDR1 as KGHSH and CDR2 as LQKENI. J lost 3 bases, V lost 5 bases, and 2 bases had no gene match. The CDR3 totals 13 residues. For the CDR3, the DNA is TGTGCCAGCTCAACGGACAGGGGCTACGAGCAGTACTTC. The encoded protein is CASSTDRGYEQYF.

A few counts support this clonotype. The chain links TRBV5-5 to TRBJ2-7; D is perhaps TRBD2 (6 bases). Germline CDR1 reads SGHKS; CDR2 reads YYEKEE (reference sequence). There are 14 residues in the CDR3. The V end was cut by 4 bases, the J end by 7 bases, with 18 bases between. DNA of the CDR3: TGTGCCAGCAGCCACGGCCCCCTGGGAGGAGAGCAGTACTTC. Translated: CASSHGPLGGEQYF.

This clonotype was counted many times. The chain recombines TRBV11-2 with TRBJ2-5, with D possibly being TRBD1 or TRBD2 (5 bases each). V shed 0 bases and J shed 2 bases, with 7 bases lying between them. The CDR3 length is 14 residues. Per germline, CDR1 SGHAT and CDR2 FQNNGV. This CDR3 is CASSLDWGQETQYF. The DNA for the CDR3 is TGTGCCAGCAGCTTAGACTGGGGGCAAGAGACCCAGTACTTC.

J is TRBJ2-4 and V is TRBV12-3 or TRBV12-4; D is undetermined. The V end lost 3 bases, the J end lost 9 bases, and 6 bases lay between the germline ends. The CDR3 has 11 amino acids. Written as DNA, the CDR3 is TGTGCCAGCAGTTTCGGAACCATTCAGTACTTC. It yields the protein CASSFGTIQYF.

The chain joins TRBV27 to TRBJ2-2; D may be TRBD2 (6 bases). The germline V and J ends were trimmed by 4 bases and 0 bases, with 9 bases remaining between them. CDR1 and CDR2 (germline): MNHEY, SMNVEV (reference sequence). This CDR3 region has 15 residues. The CDR3 DNA reads TGTGCCAGCAGTTCGGGGGTTTCGAACACCGGGGAGCTGTTTTTT. Amino acid sequence: CASSSGVSNTGELFF.

This clonotype occurred many times. The V and J genes are TRBV12-3 or TRBV12-4 and TRBJ2-2; D not resolved. CDR3 size: 12 residues. V was pared by 6 bases and J by 6 bases, with 8 bases between. CDR3 sequence reads: CASSMGSGELFF. The CDR3 nucleotides read TGTGCCAGCAGCATGGGGTCCGGGGAGCTGTTTTTT.

V is TRBV7-8 and J is TRBJ1-2; perhaps TRBD1 as D (6 bases). Germline loops: CDR1 SGHVS, CDR2 FQNEAQ. Trimming shortened V by 5 bases and J by 2 bases, and 12 bases separated the two germline ends. The CDR3 spans 14 residues. The CDR3 is CASSRTVRNYGYTF. CDR3 in DNA: TGTGCCAGCAGCCGGACAGTAAGAAACTATGGCTACACCTTC.

This clonotype was seen a few times. The CDR3 DNA is TGCAGTGCTAGGACTGGGATGAGTACAGCTCCCTCCACTGAAGCTTTCTTT. Its protein product is CSARTGMSTAPSTEAFF. J is TRBJ1-1 and V is TRBV20-1; D is undetermined. V lost 3 bases, J lost 4 bases, and 24 bases lay in between. The CDR3 covers 17 residues. Germline V gene data show CDR1 as DFQATT and CDR2 as SNEGSKA (reference sequence).

This clonotype was counted between two and nine times. The rearrangement joins TRBV11-1 to TRBJ2-3; D not resolved. The CDR3 loop spans 14 amino acids. The V and J ends lost 3 bases and 2 bases respectively, with 9 bases between them. Germline V gene sequence: CDR1 SGHAT, CDR2 FQDESV (reference sequence). CDR3 in DNA: TGTGCCAGCAGCTTGGGCAAGTCCACAGATACGCAGTATTTT. Encoded protein: CASSLGKSTDTQYF.

CDR3 nucleotides: TGTGCCAGTAGTCGGGTCCGGACAGGCACGGGGGAGACCCAGTACTTC. Protein: CASSRVRTGTGETQYF. The chain joins TRBV19 to TRBJ2-5, with 7 bases aligning to TRBD1. The CDR3 sequence is 16 residues long. Trimming took 5 bases from V and 5 from J; bases not matched to a gene: 14. In germline, CDR1 is LNHDA, CDR2 SQIVND (reference sequence).

This clonotype was detected only a few times. The gene calls are TRBV5-1 and TRBJ2-7; 9 bases are shared with TRBD1. J lost 6 bases, V lost 4 bases, and 8 bases had no gene match. Germline CDR1 and CDR2: SGHRS and YFSETQ. This CDR3 comprises 14 residues. DNA of the CDR3: TGCGCCAGCAGCCGGGCCGGGACAGGGATCGAGCAGTACTTC. It codes for CASSRAGTGIEQYF.

The CDR3 bases are TGTGCCAGCAGTCTTGTGGGTGGAAGAAGTGAAAAACTGTTTTTT. Translation: CASSLVGGRSEKLFF. V and J are TRBV6-2 or TRBV6-3 and TRBJ1-4; D call uncertain. This CDR3 comprises 15 residues. V was clipped by 5 bases and J by 7 bases, with 17 bases between them. Germline CDR1 is MNHEY and CDR2 is SVGEGT.

This clonotype was observed a few times. The J gene is TRBJ2-1, the V gene TRBV30, with 7 positions matching TRBD2. The CDR3 is 14 amino acids. The V gene's germline CDR1 is GTSNPN and CDR2 SVGIG (reference sequence). The J segment lost 6 bases and the V segment lost 2 bases, leaving 7 bases of the junction unmatched. CDR3 sequence: CAWSSGTTSNEQFF. The CDR3 DNA follows: TGTGCCTGGAGTTCCGGGACTACCTCCAATGAGCAGTTCTTC.

The CDR3 region is CASRQTGKETQYF. CDR3 sequence (DNA): TGTGCCAGCAGGCAGACAGGGAAAGAGACCCAGTACTTC. J is TRBJ2-5 and V is TRBV28, with 7 bases lining up with TRBD1. The CDR3 consists of 13 residues. Germline CDR1 MDHEN, CDR2 SYDVKM. The trim removed 6 bases at V and 3 bases at J, leaving 4 bases unmatched. Variable domain in full (rest from reference TRBV28 and TRBJ2-5): DVKVTQSSRYLVKRTGEKVFLECVQDMDHENMFWYRQDPGLGLRLIYFSYDVKMKEKGDIPEGYSVSREKKERFSLILESASTNQTSMYLCASRQTGKETQYFGPGTRLLVL.